The 16 T cell receptor beta chains reported below all come from one sample, sequenced in a study of technical replicates of blood from several donors. Data came from immunoSEQ multiplex PCR; TCRdb stores just in-frame clones and leaves some out. Of tens of thousands of clones in the sample, about 96% were seen once. The sequenced material came from T cells isolated from PBMCs. The receptor source for this set is a human donor in good health.

The chain has TRBV30 and TRBJ2-7, with TRBD1 matching over 7 bases. This CDR3 has 14 amino acids. V was clipped by 3 bases and J by 2 bases; unmatched bases: 7. Looked up from germline, CDR1 is GTSNPN and CDR2 is SVGIG (reference sequence). CDR3: CAWSLDRNTYEQYF. The CDR3 nucleotides read TGTGCCTGGAGCCTGGACAGGAATACCTACGAGCAGTACTTC.

This rearrangement joins TRBV19 to TRBJ2-3; D is uncertain. Germline CDR1 and CDR2: LNHDA and SQIVND (reference sequence). Trimming cost V 7 bases and J 0 bases, with 8 bases left between them. The CDR3 totals 13 residues. The CDR3 sequence: CASMLSSTDTQYF. CDR3 DNA sequence: TGTGCCAGTATGCTGAGTAGCACAGATACGCAGTATTTT. Together with reference TRBV19 and TRBJ2-3, the CDR3 gives the full variable domain: DGGITQSPKYLFRKEGQNVTLSCEQNLNHDAMYWYRQDPGQGLRLIYYSQIVNDFQKGDIAEGYSVSREKKESFPLTVTSAQKNPTAFYLCASMLSSTDTQYFGPGTRLTVL.

The V call is TRBV5-4, the J call TRBJ2-1, with 9 bases lining up with TRBD2. This CDR3 is built from 16 residues. Trimming removed 1 base from V and 3 bases from J; junction bases left unmatched: 5. Germline CDR1 SGHNT, CDR2 YYREEE (reference sequence). The CDR3 DNA reads as TGTGCCAGCAGCTTGTATAGCGGGAGCCTCTACAATGAGCAGTTCTTC. This codes for CASSLYSGSLYNEQFF.

This clone was counted once. CDR3 protein: CASSVSSGADTQYF. CDR3 in DNA: TGTGCCAGCAGTGTGTCCTCAGGGGCAGATACGCAGTATTTT. The chain uses TRBV6-4 and TRBJ2-3; TRBD1 is a possible D gene (6 bases). Germline V CDR1 and CDR2: MRHNA, SNTAGT. This CDR3 region has 14 residues. Trimming removed 4 bases from V and 4 bases from J, with 12 bases in between.

The V gene is TRBV5-6, the J gene TRBJ2-1; 7 nucleotides agree with TRBD1. Germline values: CDR1 SGHDT, CDR2 YYEEEE. The length of the CDR3 is 16 residues. The V gene end was trimmed by 4 bases and the J gene end by 8 bases; junction bases not matched to a gene: 15. This CDR3 reads CASSLPGDRHGDEQFF. The CDR3 DNA reads as TGTGCCAGCAGCCTGCCAGGGGACAGACACGGGGATGAGCAGTTCTTC.

The genes are TRBV7-9 and TRBJ1-1, with 12 positions matching TRBD1. This CDR3 comprises 17 residues. Germline values: CDR1 SEHNR, CDR2 FQNEAQ (reference sequence). The V and J ends lost 5 bases and 3 bases, in that order; junction bases with no gene match: 10. Here the CDR3 reads CASSGGTGGEADTEAFF. The DNA for the CDR3 is TGTGCCAGCAGCGGAGGGACAGGGGGCGAAGCGGACACTGAAGCTTTCTTT.

The rearrangement joins TRBV5-4 to TRBJ1-5, with 9 bases lining up with TRBD1. Germline V gene data show CDR1 as SGHNT and CDR2 as YYREEE (reference sequence). CDR3 size: 14 residues. With 7 bases clipped from V and 3 bases from J, the junction kept 5 bases outside the gene matches. The CDR3 coding sequence is TGTGCCAGCCCACAGGGGGCTGACAATCAGCCCCAGCATTTT. Residues: CASPQGADNQPQHF.

This chain links TRBV29-1 with TRBJ1-1; the match to TRBD1 covers 8 bases. V lost 6 bases to trimming and J lost 1 base; unmatched junction nucleotides: 16. The CDR3 is made up of 17 amino acids. From germline, CDR1 is SQVTM and CDR2 ANQGSEA. CDR3 sequence reads: CSVVTGTGPNGNTEAFF. Here the CDR3 DNA reads TGCAGCGTCGTGACGGGGACAGGCCCCAATGGGAACACTGAAGCTTTCTTT.

The chain employs TRBV7-2 and TRBJ2-5; 9 bases map to TRBD2. The germline V gene has CDR1 SGHTA and CDR2 FQGNSA. The trim removed 1 base at V and 5 bases at J, leaving 11 bases unmatched. CDR3 length equals 17 residues. The CDR3 sequence is CASSLDPGLAFGETQYF. CDR3 DNA sequence: TGTGCCAGCAGCTTAGACCCGGGACTAGCTTTTGGTGAGACCCAGTACTTC.

The chain couples TRBV7-9 to TRBJ2-7; D gene uncertain. V lost 3 bases to trimming and J lost 0 bases, with 9 bases between them. From germline, CDR1 is SEHNR and CDR2 FQNEAQ (reference sequence). The CDR3 runs 14 residues. CDR3 amino acids: CASSFPGNSYEQYF. CDR3 nucleotides: TGTGCCAGCAGCTTTCCCGGTAACTCCTACGAGCAGTACTTC.

This chain links TRBV13 with TRBJ2-7; tentative D call: TRBD2 (6 bases). With 1 base removed from V and 4 bases from J, the gap between germline ends came to 14 bases. Per the germline V gene, CDR1 is PRHDT and CDR2 is FYEKMQ (reference sequence). This CDR3 is built from 15 residues. The CDR3 DNA reads as TGTGCCAGCAGCTTAGCGGGGGACCTACCTTACGAGCAGTACTTC. Encoded protein: CASSLAGDLPYEQYF.

This sequence joins TRBV5-1 and TRBJ2-2; TRBD2 aligns across 12 bases. Germline values: CDR1 SGHRS, CDR2 YFSETQ. The CDR3 runs to 15 residues. V dropped 3 bases and J dropped 5; count of bases not matched to a gene: 2. The DNA for the CDR3 is TGCGCCAGCAGCTCGACTAGCGGGGGTACCGGGGAGCTGTTTTTT. Residues: CASSSTSGGTGELFF.

The gene calls are TRBV29-1 and TRBJ2-1; 8 bases align to TRBD2. V lost 2 bases to trimming and J lost 10 bases; unmatched junction nucleotides: 16. CDR1 SQVTM and CDR2 ANQGSEA come from the germline V gene. This CDR3 has 16 residues. This CDR3 is CSVEPDTGLEFGEQFF. The CDR3 bases are TGCAGCGTTGAACCTGATACGGGACTAGAATTTGGGGAGCAGTTCTTC.

The gene calls are TRBV19 and TRBJ1-1; the D is unclear. The CDR3 is 13 residues long. Between the trimmed V and J ends, which lost 2 bases and 4 bases, there was a span of 8 bases. Germline CDR1 and CDR2: LNHDA and SQIVND (reference sequence). The CDR3 nucleotides read TGTGCCAGTAGTATAATGGGCAGCACTGAAGCTTTCTTT. Residues: CASSIMGSTEAFF.

V and J are TRBV11-2 and TRBJ2-7; D remains ambiguous. Trimming stripped 0 bases from V and 0 bases from J, with 3 bases between. The CDR3 consists of 13 residues. The germline CDR1 and CDR2 sequences are SGHAT and FQNNGV. CDR3 sequence (DNA): TGTGCCAGCAGCTTAGATCGCTCCTACGAGCAGTACTTC. The encoded protein is CASSLDRSYEQYF.

The chain joins TRBV15 to TRBJ1-5, with 7 bases fitting TRBD1. The CDR3 has 16 residues. Germline values: CDR1 LNHNV, CDR2 YYDKDF (reference sequence). After removal of 1 base from V and 4 bases from J, the junction contained 7 bases not matched to a gene. The CDR3 spells CATSRVAGTVNQPQHF. CDR3 DNA sequence: TGTGCCACCAGCAGAGTGGCGGGGACAGTAAATCAGCCCCAGCATTTT. The whole variable domain, remainder taken from reference TRBV15 and TRBJ1-5, is DAMVIQNPRYQVTQFGKPVTLSCSQTLNHNVMYWYQQKSSQAPKLLFHYYDKDFNNEADTPDNFQSRRPNTSFCFLDIRSPGLGDTAMYLCATSRVAGTVNQPQHFGDGTRLSIL.